These 31 T cell receptor beta chains came from one sample sequenced in a study of cytomegalovirus exposure and HLA in healthy donors. The PCR was carried out with 60 Vbeta primers and 13 Jbeta primers. Produced via immunoSEQ multiplex PCR; TCRdb's table is partial and in-frame only. The data contain approximately 220,000 clones, almost 80% of them singletons. Sequencing was done on a sample of PBMCs. These receptors were collected from a man younger than 35 in good health and CMV-seronegative.

This clone appeared a single time. The V gene is TRBV21-1, the J gene TRBJ2-3; the table assigns TRBD2, which was not confirmed against the DNA. TRBV21-1 is annotated as a pseudogene. The CDR3 spans 16 residues. CDR3 amino acids: CASSLGGTSFGDTQYF. CDR3 coding DNA: TGTGCCAGCAGCCTGGGGGGGACTAGCTTTGGAGATACGCAGTATTTT.

The chain carries TRBV5-6 and TRBJ2-1, with a tentative D call TRBD1 (6 bases). Trimming took 2 bases from V and 1 from J, leaving 13 bases between them. This CDR3 comprises 16 residues. Germline V gives CDR1 SGHDT, CDR2 YYEEEE. CDR3 sequence: CASSFGQGTSYNEQFF. CDR3 in DNA: TGTGCCAGCAGCTTCGGGCAGGGGACATCCTACAATGAGCAGTTCTTC.

The genes are TRBV6-5 and TRBJ1-4; 7 nucleotides agree with TRBD1. Per germline, CDR1 MNHEY and CDR2 SVGAGI. J was trimmed by 6 bases and V by 6 bases; bases with no gene match: 10. This CDR3 has 15 residues. In DNA, the CDR3 is TGTGCCAGCAGCCTTCGCCTCGGACAGGATGAAAAACTGTTTTTT. Amino acids: CASSLRLGQDEKLFF.

This clone is a singleton in its sample. The chain has TRBV30 and TRBJ2-2, with D maybe TRBD2 (5 bases). The CDR3 is made up of 16 amino acids. Germline values: CDR1 GTSNPN, CDR2 SVGIG (reference sequence). V dropped 5 bases and J dropped 3 bases, with 19 bases sitting between them. DNA for the CDR3: TGTGCCTGGTGTCGGGAATCCTTCTGGGACACCGGGGAGCTGTTTTTT. Translating gives CAWCRESFWDTGELFF. The full variable domain, completed using reference TRBV30 and TRBJ2-2, is SQTIHQWPATLVQPVGSPLSLECTVEGTSNPNLYWYRQAAGRGLQLLFYSVGIGQISSEVPQNLSASRPQDRQFILSSKKLLLSDSGFYLCAWCRESFWDTGELFFGEGSRLTVL.

The CDR3 loop reads CASSLAVGQGDQPQHF. In nucleotides, the CDR3 is TGTGCCAGCAGCTTAGCGGTAGGACAGGGTGATCAGCCCCAGCATTTT. The rearrangement joins TRBV7-2 to TRBJ1-5, with TRBD1 matching 8 bases. Germline lookup yields CDR1 SGHTA and CDR2 FQGNSA. The CDR3 runs 16 residues. The V and J ends lost 0 bases and 5 bases, in that order; junction bases with no gene match: 6.

The chain's CDR3 is CASSFTRGDTQYF. The CDR3 DNA follows: TGTGCCAGCAGTTTTACTCGGGGGGATACGCAGTATTTT. The chain employs TRBV27 and TRBJ2-3; TRBD2 might be the D (6 bases). This CDR3 has 13 amino acids. The germline gives CDR1 MNHEY, CDR2 SMNVEV (reference sequence). Trimming took 3 bases from V and 6 from J, leaving 10 bases between them.

The chain joins TRBV27 to TRBJ2-6; no reliable D call. Germline-derived CDR1 and CDR2 are MNHEY and SMNVEV (reference sequence). V was trimmed by 2 bases and J by 0 bases, leaving 8 bases between them. The CDR3 consists of 16 residues. The DNA for the CDR3 is TGTGCCAGCAGTTTAGCCCCAGGCTCTGGGGCCAACGTCCTGACTTTC. Translating gives CASSLAPGSGANVLTF. The full variable domain, in which reference TRBV27 and TRBJ2-6 provide the parts outside the CDR3, is EAQVTQNPRYLITVTGKKLTVTCSQNMNHEYMSWYRQDPGLGLRQIYYSMNVEVTDKGDVPEGYKVSRKEKRNFPLILESPSPNQTSLYFCASSLAPGSGANVLTFGAGSRLTVL.

This clone appeared a single time. V and J are TRBV27 and TRBJ1-2; the match to TRBD1 covers 11 bases. Per germline, CDR1 MNHEY and CDR2 SMNVEV (reference sequence). The J segment lost 2 bases and the V segment lost 6 bases, leaving 11 bases of the junction unmatched. The CDR3 extends over 17 amino acids. This chain's CDR3 is CASSPGQGVAPNYGYTF. The CDR3 nucleotides are TGTGCCAGCAGCCCGGGACAGGGGGTCGCGCCCAACTATGGCTACACCTTC.

V is TRBV9 and J is TRBJ2-5; TRBD2 might be the D (7 bases). Trimming took off 0 bases at V and 11 bases at J, with 17 bases between the two ends. Germline V lookup: CDR1 SGDLS, CDR2 YYNGEE. The CDR3 is 14 amino acids. The CDR3 region has the DNA TGTGCCAGCAGCGTAGGGTACAGGGCGGGAGAGCAGTACTTC. It translates to CASSVGYRAGEQYF.

The chain links TRBV11-3 to TRBJ1-1; 8 nucleotides agree with TRBD1. This CDR3 has 15 amino acids. The germline V gene has CDR1 SGHNT and CDR2 YENEEA. Losses at the gene ends were 5 bases for V and 1 base for J; bases not matched to a gene: 6. The CDR3 region is CASSDRGAGNTEAFF. DNA for the CDR3: TGTGCCAGCAGCGACAGGGGTGCGGGGAACACTGAAGCTTTCTTT.

This clone was seen just once. V gene TRBV4-1 combines with J gene TRBJ2-7, with TRBD1 matching over 8 bases. Trimming at V came to 0 bases and at J to 4 bases, leaving 2 bases not matched to a gene. The germline V gene has CDR1 MGHRA and CDR2 YSYEKL. The CDR3 extends over 14 amino acids. For the CDR3, the DNA is TGCGCCAGCAGCCAAGATACAGGGGGGTACGAGCAGTACTTC. As protein: CASSQDTGGYEQYF.

For this clone: At the DNA level, this CDR3 is encoded by other sequences in the same sample as well. This chain joins TRBV19 and TRBJ1-1; weak D call: TRBD1 (6 bases). CDR3 length: 15 amino acids. V gave up 6 bases and J gave up 6 bases, with 20 bases separating them. In germline, CDR1 is LNHDA, CDR2 SQIVND (reference sequence). The CDR3 protein is CASSASGTRTPEAFF. In DNA, the CDR3 is TGTGCCAGTAGCGCCTCGGGGACACGGACTCCTGAAGCTTTCTTT. The full variable domain, completed using reference TRBV19 and TRBJ1-1, is DGGITQSPKYLFRKEGQNVTLSCEQNLNHDAMYWYRQDPGQGLRLIYYSQIVNDFQKGDIAEGYSVSREKKESFPLTVTSAQKNPTAFYLCASSASGTRTPEAFFGQGTRLTVV.

The rearrangement uses TRBV7-6 and TRBJ2-1; weak D call: TRBD1 (5 bases). The CDR3 has 14 amino acids. CDR1 is SGHVS and CDR2 is FNYEAQ in the germline V gene. Trimming pared 4 bases from V and 8 bases from J, leaving 15 bases between. The CDR3, as DNA: TGTGCCAGCAGCTCCCAACAGGTGAACGATGAGCAGTTCTTC. Residues: CASSSQQVNDEQFF. Drawing the rest from reference TRBV7-6 and TRBJ2-1, the complete variable domain is GAGVSQSPRYKVTKRGQDVALRCDPISGHVSLYWYRQALGQGPEFLTYFNYEAQQDKSGLPNDRFSAERPEGSISTLTIQRTEQRDSAMYRCASSSQQVNDEQFFGPGTRLTVL.

In regard to this clone: At one boundary the junction diverges from the germline segment, which might be a read error. V usage is TRBV11-2 and J usage is TRBJ2-5; 7 positions match TRBD2. This CDR3 has 15 amino acids. CDR1 and CDR2 from the germline V gene are SGHAT and FQNNGV. The CDR3 region is CASSFGLGPQGTQYF. The CDR3 bases are TGTGCCAGCAGCTTTGGACTAGGCCCTCAAGGGACCCAGTACTTC.

This clone was counted between two and nine times. The genes are TRBV6-5 and TRBJ1-3; 8 nucleotides align to TRBD1. CDR3 size: 14 residues. Looked up from germline, CDR1 is MNHEY and CDR2 is SVGAGI. V trimming: 4 bases; J trimming: 8 bases; junction bases outside the gene matches: 7. Here the CDR3 DNA reads TGTGCCAGCAGTTCCGGACAGGGTCCAGACACCATATATTTT. This gives the protein CASSSGQGPDTIYF.

This clone was seen more than once but under ten times. This sequence joins TRBV5-1 and TRBJ2-3; 8 bases are shared with TRBD1. This CDR3 region has 15 residues. V lost 0 bases, J lost 4 bases, and 4 bases stayed unmatched. Germline lookup yields CDR1 SGHRS and CDR2 YFSETQ. The DNA of the CDR3 is TGCGCCAGCAGCTTGGGACAGGGGAGTGCAGATACGCAGTATTTT. This codes for CASSLGQGSADTQYF. The complete variable domain, with remaining parts taken from reference TRBV5-1 and TRBJ2-3, reads KAGVTQTPRYLIKTRGQQVTLSCSPISGHRSVSWYQQTPGQGLQFLFEYFSETQRNKGNFPGRFSGRQFSNSRSEMNVSTLELGDSALYLCASSLGQGSADTQYFGPGTRLTVL.

This clone was detected only a few times. V and J are TRBV7-2 and TRBJ1-6; maybe TRBD1 (6 bases). Trimming took 5 bases from V and 7 from J, leaving 15 bases between them. Per the germline V gene, CDR1 is SGHTA and CDR2 is FQGNSA. There are 15 residues in the CDR3. The CDR3 DNA follows: TGTGCCAGCAGCCAAGCACAGGGAAACAATTCACCCCTCCACTTT. It specifies CASSQAQGNNSPLHF.

The CDR3: CASSLGQNTEAFF. CDR3 nucleotides: TGTGCCAGCAGCTTAGGTCAGAACACTGAAGCTTTCTTT. The chain links TRBV11-2 to TRBJ1-1, with D hard to call. The CDR3 consists of 13 residues. Germline V lookup: CDR1 SGHAT, CDR2 FQNNGV. V gave up 1 base and J gave up 1 base, with 4 bases separating them.

The chain is built from TRBV9 and TRBJ2-7; perhaps TRBD2 as D (6 bases). Germline V CDR1 and CDR2: SGDLS, YYNGEE. The germline V and J ends were trimmed by 3 bases and 2 bases, with 12 bases remaining between them. This CDR3 is built from 14 residues. CDR3: CASSGTVAAYEQYF. The DNA for the CDR3 is TGTGCCAGCAGCGGCACGGTAGCGGCCTACGAGCAGTACTTC.

This chain connects TRBV4-3 to TRBJ1-2; 9 bases align to TRBD1. Germline assignment: CDR1 LGHNA and CDR2 YSLEER. The length of the CDR3 is 15 residues. V was clipped by 0 bases and J by 7 bases; unmatched bases: 6. The CDR3 sequence is CASSQDHGTGFGYTF. The CDR3 nucleotides are TGCGCCAGCAGCCAAGATCACGGGACAGGGTTTGGCTACACCTTC.

The chain links TRBV6-6 to TRBJ2-7, with D perhaps TRBD2 (5 bases). Trimming stripped 0 bases from V and 4 bases from J, with 13 bases between. Germline values: CDR1 MNHNY, CDR2 SVGAGI (reference sequence). The CDR3 length is 15 residues. The CDR3 sequence is CASSYSMPGSYEQYF. DNA for the CDR3: TGTGCCAGCAGTTACTCGATGCCGGGATCGTACGAGCAGTACTTC.

The chain recombines TRBV5-1 with TRBJ2-5, with TRBD2 matching 13 bases. Germline CDR1 is SGHRS and CDR2 is YFSETQ. Trimming cost V 0 bases and J 2 bases; bases outside gene matches: 7. The CDR3 length is 18 residues. The CDR3, as DNA: TGCGCCAGCAGCTTGGCAGGGACTAGCGGGGTCGCGCAAGAGACCCAGTACTTC. It is translated as CASSLAGTSGVAQETQYF.

The chain uses TRBV19 and TRBJ2-7; D might be TRBD1 (6 bases). Trimming removed 3 bases at V and 7 bases at J, with 16 bases between. The CDR3 loop spans 14 amino acids. Germline-derived CDR1 and CDR2 are LNHDA and SQIVND (reference sequence). DNA for the CDR3: TGTGCCAGTAGTATCGGATACAGGGTAGGGGAGCAGTACTTC. Amino acids: CASSIGYRVGEQYF.

The CDR3 is CASSIYLVGRGLVETQYF. DNA of the CDR3: TGTGCCAGTAGTATATATCTCGTGGGCAGGGGGCTGGTAGAGACCCAGTACTTC. The chain links TRBV19 to TRBJ2-5; 8 bases match TRBD1. The trim removed 2 bases at V and 4 bases at J, leaving 15 bases unmatched. The CDR3 length is 18 residues. CDR1 is LNHDA, CDR2 SQIVND, per germline (reference sequence).

The chain is built from TRBV19 and TRBJ2-1; TRBD2 might be the D (6 bases). The V gene's germline CDR1 is LNHDA and CDR2 SQIVND (reference sequence). V lost 4 bases and J lost 8, with 15 bases in between. The CDR3 has 14 residues. The CDR3 nucleotides are TGTGCCAGTAGTAGCGGGACGCTGGGACATGAGCAGTTCTTC. It yields the protein CASSSGTLGHEQFF.

The rearrangement joins TRBV9 to TRBJ2-3; 11 bases map to TRBD2. The J segment lost 9 bases and the V segment lost 3 bases, leaving 9 bases of the junction unmatched. CDR3 length: 15 residues. Germline V gives CDR1 SGDLS, CDR2 YYNGEE. The CDR3 bases are TGTGCCAGCAGCGAGTCTCTAGCGGGGGGTGAGACGCAGTATTTT. Encoded protein: CASSESLAGGETQYF.

V usage is TRBV7-9 and J usage is TRBJ1-4; D not resolved. CDR3 length: 12 amino acids. Trimming stripped 1 base from V and 8 bases from J, with 5 bases between. Germline-derived CDR1 and CDR2 are SEHNR and FQNEAQ (reference sequence). For the CDR3, the DNA is TGTGCCAGCAGCTTAGACGCGGAAAAACTGTTTTTT. It translates to CASSLDAEKLFF. Variable domain in full (rest from reference TRBV7-9 and TRBJ1-4): DTGVSQNPRHKITKRGQNVTFRCDPISEHNRLYWYRQTLGQGPEFLTYFQNEAQLEKSRLLSDRFSAERPKGSFSTLEIQRTEQGDSAMYLCASSLDAEKLFFGSGTQLSVL.

The chain has TRBV7-3 and TRBJ2-6; D is possibly TRBD2 (5 bases). Germline CDR1 and CDR2: SGHTA and FQGTGA. The CDR3 runs to 16 residues. Deletions cut 4 bases from V and 0 bases from J, with 10 bases between. The CDR3 loop reads CASSSDTSSGANVLTF. The CDR3 DNA is TGTGCCAGCAGCTCAGACACTAGCTCTGGGGCCAACGTCCTGACTTTC. Full variable domain (remainder filled in from reference TRBV7-3 and TRBJ2-6): GAGVSQTPSNKVTEKGKYVELRCDPISGHTALYWYRQSLGQGPEFLIYFQGTGAADDSGLPNDRFFAVRPEGSVSTLKIQRTERGDSAVYLCASSSDTSSGANVLTFGAGSRLTVL.

This chain connects TRBV19 to TRBJ2-1; D might be TRBD2 (5 bases). V was trimmed by 8 bases and J by 3 bases, leaving 11 bases between them. CDR3 size: 13 residues. Germline V gives CDR1 LNHDA, CDR2 SQIVND (reference sequence). In DNA, the CDR3 is TGTGCCAGTGGACTTACTGACTACAATGAGCAGTTCTTC. As protein: CASGLTDYNEQFF.

This clone occurred a few times. This chain uses TRBV27 with TRBJ2-7; D unclear. Trimming removed 8 bases from V and 0 bases from J, with 8 bases in between. This CDR3 has 12 amino acids. The germline CDR1 and CDR2 sequences are MNHEY and SMNVEV (reference sequence). CDR3 sequence: CASFLSSYEQYF. The CDR3 coding sequence is TGTGCCAGCTTCCTGAGCTCCTACGAGCAGTACTTC.

This chain joins TRBV4-3 and TRBJ2-5, with 8 bases that match TRBD1. The CDR3 is 15 amino acids. Trimming removed 4 bases from V and 2 bases from J; junction bases left unmatched: 6. Germline assignment: CDR1 LGHNA and CDR2 YSLEER. In DNA, the CDR3 is TGCGCCAGCAGCCTCCAGGGGGCGCGGCAAGAGACCCAGTACTTC. Amino acid sequence: CASSLQGARQETQYF.